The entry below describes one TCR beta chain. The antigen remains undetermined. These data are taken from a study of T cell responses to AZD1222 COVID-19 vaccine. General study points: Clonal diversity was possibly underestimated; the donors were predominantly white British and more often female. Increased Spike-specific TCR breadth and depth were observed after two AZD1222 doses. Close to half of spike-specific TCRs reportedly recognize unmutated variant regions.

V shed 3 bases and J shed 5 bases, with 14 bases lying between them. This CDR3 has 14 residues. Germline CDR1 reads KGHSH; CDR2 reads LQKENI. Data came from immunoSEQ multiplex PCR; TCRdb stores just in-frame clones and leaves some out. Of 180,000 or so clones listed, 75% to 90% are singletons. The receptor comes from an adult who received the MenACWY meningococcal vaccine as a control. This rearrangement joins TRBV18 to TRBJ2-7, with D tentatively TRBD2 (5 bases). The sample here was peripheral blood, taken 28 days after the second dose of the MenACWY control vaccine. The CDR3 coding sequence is TGTGCCAGCTCACCGCCTAATTCGGGAAACGAGCAGTACTTC. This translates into CASSPPNSGNEQYF.